The next 20 T cell receptor beta chains were all read from a single sample in a study of metastatic and nonmetastatic thyroid tumors. No patient received treatment before thyroid surgery. With MiXCR, TCRdb called clones anew from the PCR reads. The sample shows approximately 25,000 clones, around an eighth of them seen only once. The specimen was blood. These receptors were obtained from a female donor with papillary thyroid cancer or a benign thyroid nodule (not recorded which). Some clones in this sample may be carry-over from other donors' samples.

Many counts were recorded for this clone. The gene calls are TRBV28 and TRBJ2-3; 12 positions agree with TRBD2. Losses at the gene ends were 2 bases for V and 7 bases for J; bases not matched to a gene: 1. Germline lookup yields CDR1 MDHEN and CDR2 SYDVKM. This CDR3 comprises 14 residues. CDR3: CASSLLAGGNTQYF. The CDR3 DNA reads as TGTGCCAGCAGTTTACTAGCGGGGGGGAATACGCAGTATTTT.

This clone has a count of ten or more. The chain employs TRBV15 and TRBJ2-3; no reliable D call. CDR3 length: 11 residues. V was cut by 4 bases and J by 8 bases, with 7 bases left in between. From germline, CDR1 is LNHNV and CDR2 YYDKDF (reference sequence). CDR3 amino acids: CATSIGATQYF. The CDR3 DNA is TGTGCCACCAGCATTGGCGCTACGCAGTATTTT.

This clone was seen ten or more times. This rearrangement joins TRBV12-3 or TRBV12-4 to TRBJ1-2; D possibly corresponds to TRBD1 (5 bases). CDR3 length equals 14 residues. Between the trimmed V and J ends, which lost 5 bases and 1 base, there was a span of 11 bases. As DNA, the CDR3 is TGTGCCAGCAGTGGAGGGACCAATAACTATGGCTACACCTTC. Translated: CASSGGTNNYGYTF.

This clone was seen only a few times. CDR3 protein: CASSAPGSGNTIYF. CDR3 sequence (DNA): TGTGCCAGCAGTGCCCCCGGCTCTGGAAACACCATATATTTT. The chain couples TRBV6-1 to TRBJ1-3; no clear D gene. CDR1 is MNHNS, CDR2 SASEGT, per germline. V lost 4 bases and J 0 bases, leaving 7 bases between the germline ends. This CDR3 spans 14 amino acids.

This clone was seen many times. The chain joins TRBV24-1 to TRBJ2-5, with 11 bases matching TRBD2. The V and J ends lost 2 bases and 4 bases, in that order; junction bases with no gene match: 8. The CDR3 is made up of 17 amino acids. Per the germline V gene, CDR1 is KGHDR and CDR2 is SFDVKD. The CDR3 sequence is CATSDSTSGKVVETQYF. As DNA, the CDR3 is TGTGCCACCAGTGATTCGACTAGCGGGAAGGTCGTAGAGACCCAGTACTTC.

This clone was found many times. Because the CDR3 is missing its conserved closing phenylalanine or tryptophan, this is likely a read error. The chain is built from TRBV7-2 and TRBJ2-5, with D hard to call. This CDR3 is built from 14 residues. Germline-derived CDR1 and CDR2 are SGHTA and FQGNSA. The V end lost 5 bases, the J end lost 5 bases, and 15 bases lay between the germline ends. The DNA of the CDR3 is TGTGCCAGCAGCCCAGGCCTATTCAGGGAGACCCAGTACCTC. Protein product: CASSPGLFRETQYL.

This clone has at least ten counts. This sample also contains other DNA sequences that code for the same CDR3. The rearrangement uses TRBV11-2 and TRBJ2-1; tentative D call: TRBD2 (6 bases). The CDR3 is 11 amino acids. V lost 9 bases to trimming and J lost 7 bases, with 10 bases between them. Per germline, CDR1 SGHAT and CDR2 FQNNGV. The chain's CDR3 is CASSRGNEQFF. CDR3 coding DNA: TGTGCCAGTAGCCGGGGGAATGAGCAGTTCTTC.

This clone was observed at least ten times. The rearrangement joins TRBV10-3 to TRBJ1-6; D perhaps matches TRBD1 (5 bases). V was shortened by 0 bases and J by 4 bases, with 10 bases between the two germline ends. The germline V gene encodes CDR1 ENHRY and CDR2 SYGVKD. The CDR3 extends over 16 amino acids. The CDR3 nucleotides read TGTGCCATCAGTGAGTCCCCGGGGGTATATAATTCACCCCTCCACTTT. Its translation is CAISESPGVYNSPLHF.

This clone was seen repeatedly, ten times or more. Other DNA sequences from this sample encode an identical CDR3 as well. V gene TRBV19 combines with J gene TRBJ2-2, with D perhaps matching TRBD2 (7 bases). The CDR3 is 16 residues long. Trimming stripped 6 bases from V and 4 bases from J, with 18 bases between. CDR1 and CDR2 from the germline V gene are LNHDA and SQIVND (reference sequence). CDR3 bases: TGTGCCAGTAGCACCTACCGGGGGGCGAGCACCGGGGAGCTGTTTTTT. This translates into CASSTYRGASTGELFF.

This clone has at least ten counts. The J gene is TRBJ2-5, the V gene TRBV14, with D uncertain. V was cut by 0 bases and J by 5 bases, with 4 bases left in between. The CDR3 totals 12 residues. Looked up from germline, CDR1 is SGHDN and CDR2 is FVKESK. This CDR3 reads CASSQERETQYF. As DNA, the CDR3 is TGTGCCAGCAGCCAAGAACGGGAGACCCAGTACTTC.

This clone was observed at least ten times. The V and J genes are TRBV9 and TRBJ1-1; 9 positions agree with TRBD1. V was pared by 4 bases and J by 3 bases, with 4 bases of the junction left unmatched. Germline CDR1 and CDR2: SGDLS and YYNGEE. The CDR3 is 14 amino acids. This CDR3 reads CASSKRQGDTEAFF. CDR3 DNA: TGTGCCAGCAGCAAACGACAGGGGGACACTGAAGCTTTCTTT.

This clone was seen a few times. This chain joins TRBV6-1 and TRBJ2-7; 11 positions agree with TRBD2. Trimming at V came to 6 bases and at J to 2 bases, leaving 6 bases not matched to a gene. Germline CDR1 MNHNS, CDR2 SASEGT. CDR3 size: 15 residues. CDR3 DNA: TGTGCCAGCAGCCTAACTAGCGGGGGAACCTACGAGCAGTACTTC. It is translated as CASSLTSGGTYEQYF.

This clone has more than one count but fewer than ten. With a much larger clone just one base away, this may be a read error. V gene TRBV7-9 combines with J gene TRBJ2-4; D call uncertain. This CDR3 is built from 11 residues. Germline loops: CDR1 SEHNR, CDR2 FQNEAQ (reference sequence). The CDR3 nucleotides read TGTGCCAGCGCCGGCGGAGACATTCATTACTTC. Amino acids: CASAGGDIHYF.

Points on this clone: The junction differs from germline at one of its ends, possibly a read error. The genes are TRBV27 and TRBJ2-7, with unresolved D. The germline gives CDR1 MNHEY, CDR2 SMNVEV (reference sequence). CDR3 length: 15 amino acids. In DNA, the CDR3 is TGCGCCAGCAGTTCGGATAGTGGGCAATCCTACGAGCAGTACTTC. Translating gives CASSSDSGQSYEQYF.

This clone was seen repeatedly, ten times or more. V gene TRBV12-3 or TRBV12-4 combines with J gene TRBJ2-5; unclear D gene. The CDR3 length is 13 residues. V gave up 2 bases and J gave up 5 bases, with 9 bases separating them. The CDR3 region has the DNA TGTGCCAGCAGTTTACGGGTTAAGGAGACCCAGTACTTC. It is translated as CASSLRVKETQYF.

This clone was counted between two and nine times. V usage is TRBV10-3 and J usage is TRBJ2-3; TRBD1 is a possible D gene (7 bases). The CDR3 covers 15 residues. Germline values: CDR1 ENHRY, CDR2 SYGVKD. Trimming left V 10 bases short and J 2 bases short, with 19 bases between. The CDR3 sequence is CATEQQGTPTDTQYF. Here the CDR3 DNA reads TGTGCCACAGAACAACAGGGGACTCCCACAGATACGCAGTATTTT.

Many counts were recorded for this clone. V and J are TRBV19 and TRBJ1-5; D might be TRBD1 (6 bases). V was clipped by 6 bases and J by 3 bases, with 12 bases between them. CDR1 is LNHDA, CDR2 SQIVND, per germline (reference sequence). The CDR3 contains 14 residues. As DNA, the CDR3 is TGTGCCAGTAGAGCGACAGGCTTCAATCAGCCCCAGCATTTT. It translates to CASRATGFNQPQHF.

Remarks on this clone: A much larger clone lies one base from this, so it may be a read error. This chain joins TRBV3-1 and TRBJ2-7, with D possibly TRBD1 on 6 matching bases. The CDR3 length is 13 residues. Germline CDR1 and CDR2: LGHDT and YNNKEL (reference sequence). The CDR3: CASRTGPSYGQYF. CDR3 DNA sequence: TGTGCCAGCCGAACAGGGCCGTCCTACGGGCAGTACTTC.

By its share, this clone is medium-sized. J is TRBJ2-1 and V is TRBV12-3 or TRBV12-4, with 7 bases identical to TRBD1. CDR3 length: 13 amino acids. Germline trimming cut 5 bases from V and 8 bases from J; bases unmatched to any gene: 6. CDR3 amino acids: CASSDRQGDEQFF. The CDR3 coding sequence is TGTGCCAGCAGTGATAGACAGGGAGATGAGCAGTTCTTC.

This clone was counted at least ten times. This sequence joins TRBV14 and TRBJ2-7; TRBD1 is a possible D gene (5 bases). CDR3 size: 13 residues. V lost 2 bases to trimming and J lost 2 bases, with 7 bases between them. Germline V gives CDR1 SGHDN, CDR2 FVKESK. The CDR3, as DNA: TGTGCCAGCAGCCAACTGACAGCCTACGAGCAGTACTTC. Residues: CASSQLTAYEQYF.